This T cell receptor beta chain was profiled in a study of blood T cells in healthy people across ages. Through a sample-barcoded 5' primer and a J-beta primer mix, a second PCR was run for roughly 6 to 12 cycles. TCRdb redid the calling of the 5' RACE reads with MiXCR, one entry per CDR3 protein. Altogether hundreds of thousands of distinct CDR3 sequences are present, more than 40% being singletons, with the ten largest covering around 21%. Material for sequencing was blood. The TCR sequence derives from a man aged 55 to 70 in good health.

DNA for the CDR3: TGTGCCAGCAGTAATCAAAAGCAGTACTTC. Its translation is CASSNQKQYF. The rearrangement uses TRBV2 and TRBJ2-5; D is unresolved. Trimming removed 5 bases at V and 11 bases at J, with 9 bases between. The germline CDR1 and CDR2 sequences are SNHLY and FYNNEI. This CDR3 is 10 amino acids long.